A single sample is the source of the 10 T cell receptor beta chains below, sequenced in a study of T-cell memory formation after mild COVID-19. TCRdb passed the 5' RACE reads through MiXCR, listing each CDR3 protein once. Of hundreds of thousands of distinct CDR3 sequences in the sample, more than 15% are singletons; the top ten hold roughly 22%. Sample: PBMCs or a T cell subset sorted from them (not recorded which). Receptors were obtained from a man aged 18 to 35 who had mild COVID-19 (a few samples of this study predate the infection). Cell type and time point are not known.

The rearrangement joins TRBV20-1 to TRBJ2-3; D is ambiguous. The CDR3 length is 11 residues. V was shortened by 6 bases and J by 6 bases, with 10 bases between the two germline ends. From germline, CDR1 is DFQATT and CDR2 SNEGSKA (reference sequence). In DNA form, the CDR3 reads TGCAGTGCGACCCGACGGGATACGCAGTATTTT. Amino acid sequence: CSATRRDTQYF.

This clonotype appeared a few times. This chain links TRBV27 with TRBJ1-6, with D perhaps TRBD1 (5 bases). The CDR3 has 17 amino acids. CDR1 is MNHEY and CDR2 is SMNVEV in the germline V gene (reference sequence). V was trimmed by 3 bases and J by 1 base, leaving 13 bases between them. In DNA form, the CDR3 reads TGTGCCAGCAGTTTGTACAGGAGGGAATCCTATAATTCACCCCTCCACTTT. It codes for CASSLYRRESYNSPLHF.

This clonotype has just a few counts. V gene TRBV10-3 combines with J gene TRBJ2-5, with 7 nucleotides matching TRBD1. The CDR3 loop spans 15 amino acids. J lost 4 bases, V lost 5 bases, and 10 bases had no gene match. In germline, CDR1 is ENHRY, CDR2 SYGVKD. DNA of the CDR3: TGTGCCATCAGTAGGACAGGTCCGAGGCTAGAGACCCAGTACTTC. Encoded protein: CAISRTGPRLETQYF.

The chain couples TRBV4-2 to TRBJ2-7, with 13 bases fitting TRBD2. Trimming removed 4 bases from V and 3 bases from J; junction bases left unmatched: 3. Germline V gene sequence: CDR1 LGHNA, CDR2 YNFKEQ. CDR3 length: 15 residues. The CDR3 here is CASSRGLAGDYEQYF. The CDR3 DNA reads as TGTGCCAGCAGCCGCGGACTAGCGGGAGACTACGAGCAGTACTTC.

The CDR3 is CASSLSAGVGNQPQHF. In DNA, the CDR3 is TGTGCCAGCAGCTTAAGCGCGGGGGTTGGCAATCAGCCCCAGCATTTT. V usage is TRBV7-2 and J usage is TRBJ1-5, with a weak D call TRBD1 (5 bases). Trimming stripped 2 bases from V and 2 bases from J, with 13 bases between. Per the germline V gene, CDR1 is SGHTA and CDR2 is FQGNSA. This CDR3 region has 16 residues.

The chain recombines TRBV6-5 with TRBJ2-7; TRBD2 matches at 8 bases. This CDR3 is built from 14 residues. Germline CDR1 reads MNHEY; CDR2 reads SVGAGI. Trimming cost V 6 bases and J 2 bases; bases outside gene matches: 6. DNA for the CDR3: TGTGCCAGCAGCCCGGAGCGGGGGACCTACGAGCAGTACTTC. Protein: CASSPERGTYEQYF.

This clonotype was observed a few times. CDR3 nucleotide sequence: TGCGCCAGCAGCCAAGAGCCACATAATCAGCCCCAGCATTTT. Protein sequence: CASSQEPHNQPQHF. V usage is TRBV4-3 and J usage is TRBJ1-5; D gene uncertain. V gave up 0 bases and J gave up 4 bases, with 7 bases separating them. Germline V gene sequence: CDR1 LGHNA, CDR2 YSLEER. The CDR3 is made up of 14 amino acids.

This chain links TRBV27 with TRBJ1-5; D uncertain. This CDR3 comprises 14 residues. Trimming stripped 0 bases from V and 6 bases from J, with 9 bases between. Germline V gene sequence: CDR1 MNHEY, CDR2 SMNVEV (reference sequence). CDR3 in DNA: TGTGCCAGCAGTTTATCGGGGTCTACTCAGCCCCAGCATTTT. Residues: CASSLSGSTQPQHF.

The chain recombines TRBV7-3 with TRBJ1-6, with D perhaps TRBD1 (5 bases). The V end was cut by 5 bases, the J end by 11 bases, with 13 bases between. This CDR3 comprises 13 residues. Per the germline V gene, CDR1 is SGHTA and CDR2 is FQGTGA. CDR3 DNA: TGTGCCAGCAGCCCCGCGGGGGATCCACCCCTCCACTTT. This gives the protein CASSPAGDPPLHF.

There are a few counts of this clonotype. The chain links TRBV15 to TRBJ1-5; a possible D gene is TRBD1 (6 bases). Germline CDR1 is LNHNV and CDR2 is YYDKDF (reference sequence). This CDR3 is built from 15 residues. V lost 2 bases, J lost 1 base, and 9 bases lay in between. DNA for the CDR3: TGTGCCACCAGCAGAAAGCAGGGGAGCAATCAGCCCCAGCATTTT. Its translation is CATSRKQGSNQPQHF.